The rows below give T cell receptor beta chains drawn from one sample of a study of cytomegalovirus exposure and HLA in healthy donors. Sequencing was performed with immunoSEQ multiplex PCR; in TCRdb, only in-frame clones are kept and a portion is missing. The repertoire has roughly 100,000 clones, 70% of them found once; the top ten carry under 13%. The sample consisted of PBMCs. Every receptor here comes from a man aged 40-49 years in good health and CMV-seropositive. Each CDR3 is given with its conserved first and last residue. The D gene is left open where the match is weak. The size entry is marked missing in some rows and otherwise reads once, few, many or a size class.

J	V	size	D	CDR3	DNA
TRBJ2-7	TRBV5-1	-	TRBD1	CASSWDPGGLSYEQYF	TGCGCCAGCAGCTGGGACCCAGGGGGCTTAAGCTACGAGCAGTACTTC
TRBJ2-5	TRBV29-1	-	-	CSSLNSGVWETQYF	TGCAGCTCACTAAATTCGGGAGTTTGGGAGACCCAGTACTTC
TRBJ2-3	TRBV5-1	-	TRBD1	CASSLLTGEADTQYF	TGCGCCAGCAGCTTGCTTACAGGGGAAGCAGATACGCAGTATTTT
TRBJ2-1	TRBV9	-	TRBD2	CASSVALGLAPYNEQFF	TGTGCCAGCAGCGTAGCCCTCGGACTAGCGCCGTACAATGAGCAGTTCTTC
TRBJ1-2	TRBV10-2	few	-	CASSEGRELGYGYTF	TGCGCCAGCAGTGAGGGCAGGGAATTGGGCTATGGCTACACCTTC
TRBJ1-5	TRBV28	-	-	CASSPLPGQGGNQPQHF	TGTGCCAGCAGCCCTTTGCCGGGACAAGGGGGCAATCAGCCCCAGCATTTT
TRBJ2-6	TRBV6-6	-	TRBD1	CASSARGSTGANVLTF	TGTGCCAGCAGTGCCAGGGGGAGTACTGGGGCCAACGTCCTGACTTTC
TRBJ1-2	TRBV5-4	-	TRBD1	CASSLAGGMKGYTF	TGTGCCAGCAGCTTGGCAGGGGGGATGAAAGGCTACACCTTC
TRBJ1-2	TRBV5-5	-	TRBD1	CASSRDREYGYTF	TGTGCCAGCAGCCGGGACAGAGAGTATGGCTACACCTTC
TRBJ2-2	TRBV5-4	-	TRBD2	CASSKGLANPGELFF	TGTGCCAGCAGTAAGGGACTAGCGAACCCAGGGGAGCTGTTTTTT
TRBJ2-5	TRBV28	-	TRBD1	CAIEDRSQETQYF	TGTGCCATCGAGGACAGGAGCCAAGAGACCCAGTACTTC
TRBJ2-1	TRBV10-3	-	TRBD2	CAISESSGSLEGEQFF	TGTGCCATCAGTGAATCTAGCGGGTCCTTAGAGGGTGAGCAGTTCTTC
TRBJ1-1	TRBV25-1	-	TRBD1	CASRDRENTEAFF	TGTGCCAGCAGGGACAGGGAGAACACTGAAGCTTTCTTT
TRBJ2-2	TRBV5-1	few	-	CASSRTGSNTGELFF	TGCGCCAGCAGCCGTACAGGCTCGAACACCGGGGAGCTGTTTTTT
TRBJ1-2	TRBV7-9	-	-	CASSFLGDWDGYTF	TGTGCCAGCAGCTTCTTAGGGGACTGGGACGGCTACACCTTC
TRBJ2-5	TRBV28	-	TRBD1	CASTLTGLKETQYF	TGTGCCAGTACCTTGACAGGGCTTAAGGAGACCCAGTACTTC
TRBJ2-7	TRBV5-1	-	-	CASSFNTYEQYF	TGCGCCAGCAGCTTCAACACGTACGAGCAGTACTTC
TRBJ2-7	TRBV4-3	-	TRBD2	CASSQYAGDTSYEQYF	TGCGCCAGCAGCCAGTACGCGGGAGATACTTCCTACGAGCAGTACTTC
TRBJ2-3	TRBV7-6	-	-	CASSLTAPGDTDTQYF	TGTGCCAGCAGCTTGACTGCGCCAGGGGATACGGATACGCAGTATTTT
TRBJ2-1	TRBV27	-	TRBD2	CASSLFGGGSSYNEQFF	TGTGCCAGCAGTTTATTTGGGGGAGGGAGCTCCTACAATGAGCAGTTCTTC
TRBJ2-7	TRBV19	few	TRBD2	CASSRTSGLDYEQYF	TGTGCCAGTAGTAGGACTAGCGGCCTAGACTACGAGCAGTACTTC
TRBJ1-1	TRBV4-1	once	-	CASSDGGGTEAFF	TGCGCCAGCAGTGATGGCGGGGGGACTGAAGCTTTCTTT